A single T cell receptor (beta chain) is shown here with its context. Its cognate antigen has yet to be identified. Base qualities are missing; no much larger clone stands one base away. Using the deep immunoSEQ assay, TCR CDR3 regions were amplified from genomic DNA by multiplex PCR. Genomic DNA extracted from each cell subset was distributed evenly over all wells of several immunoSEQ 96-well plates, and each plate served as one replicate. For sorted subsets, 150 to 250 ng of genomic DNA, equivalent to some 30,000 T cell genomes, went into each replicate PCR. Purified libraries were measured with a Qubit 3.0 fluorometer, size-checked on a Bioanalyzer 2100, and measured again with the KAPA Library Quantification kit. Every immunoSEQ 96-well plate was sequenced on a dedicated single-read 150-cycle Illumina NextSeq 550 flow cell. Under the source paper's analysis protocol: Because the immunoSEQ output included only junctional sequences and no quality scores, the filtering could not be the same as the filtering used for full-length reads. To assign V/J genes and CDR3, sequences were annotated against IMGT germline references using PyIR, a Python wrapper for IgBLAST v1.9. Any read was removed if the V/J assignment was weak (E-value above 1e-6), the CDR3 was missing, or the read contained stop codons, out-of-frame junctions, or ambiguous translated residues. V3J clonotypes were defined as sequences sharing an identical inferred V gene, J gene, and CDR3 amino acid sequence. Percentage overlap between repertoires was calculated by dividing the number of shared unique clonotypes by the size of the smaller repertoire. Three approaches were used to assess repertoire richness: RTK rarefaction, the Chao1 estimator, and Recon v2.1 estimates of unobserved clonotypes. For all TCRbeta clonotypes obtained by the gDNA method from several donors, generation probabilities were computed with OLGA. Drawn from immuneACCESS, this table holds only the in-frame rearrangements with V and J called that TCRdb kept. Clones are partly lost; checked studies trace under half to an unresolved V gene and leave the rest unexplained. V and J calls and clone size are those listed in that table; D and trimming were worked out from the DNA. A total of over 2 million clones appear in this sample, 92% of them only once. 0.37% of the sample goes to the ten largest clones.

The entry originates in a study of shared clonotypes between healthy human individuals (TCRdb year 2020). For the wider study: The cohort included a few men and a couple of women between 18 and 49 years of age. To estimate repertoire size and how much clonotypes are shared between individuals, the study performed deep sequencing of blood TCR repertoires from 4 to 6 healthy adults. Per donor, three plates each were used for CD4 naive and CD4 memory, two for CD8 naive, and one for CD8 memory. Leukapheresis yielded between about 0.85 and 10 billion PBMCs per donor. Different laboratories and diverse techniques were used to prepare libraries and sequence TCR repertoires, to increase sequencing depth and limit assay-specific biases.

Donors were healthy HIV-negative adults with no recently reported acute infections or vaccinations. Every donor was a Caucasian adult residing in Nashville, Tennessee, USA. CD4+ T cells were enriched through magnetic negative selection, after which naive cells were positively selected on CD45RA and the remaining negative fraction served as the memory subset. Blood was obtained by leukapheresis, after which PBMCs were separated by Ficoll-Histopaque density gradient centrifugation and cryopreserved in liquid nitrogen vapor phase. Analytical flow cytometry was used to check the purity and quantity of every magnetically sorted T cell population. From each sorted fraction, genomic DNA was isolated and quantified by UV absorbance on a Nanodrop 2000c. Study-wide conclusions, independent of this receptor: Only blood was sampled, and tissue TCR repertoires likely differ from those in blood. The small number of donors limited the genetic and exposure-history diversity represented. Incomplete sequencing was indicated by rarefaction of sorted-subset datasets, despite the large sequencing depth. Pairwise subsampling indicated that sequencing depth was expected to affect the degree of clonotype sharing among donors. Estimated clonotype richness was generally larger for naive than for memory subsets. When a handful of donors were compared, the shared fraction of clonotypes was around 5% for naive CD4, 3.5% to 4% for naive CD8, roughly 2.5% for memory CD4, and 0.35% to 0.4% for memory CD8. Compared with non-shared clonotypes, the clonotypes found in all four sorted-subset donors had higher generation probabilities.

The germline V gene yields MNHNS for CDR1 and SASEGT for CDR2. Inclusive of the bounding cysteine and phenylalanine, the CDR3 is 12 residues long. Only the CDR3 region is kept as DNA, spanning 36 bases read in frame from base 1. The V and J ends are trimmed by 4 bases and 5 bases, leaving 9 bases between them. This clonotype was obtained from a man in his late teens or twenties in good health. Some clones in this sample may be carry-over from other donors' samples. Sequencing used naive CD4+ T cells from PBMCs. The cell subset or site label here, explained by the study, means: CD45RA+ positively selected. In this chain, TRBV6-1 is recombined with TRBJ2-7; the D gene lacks a confident call. The CDR3 reads CASSVSLHEQYF. The DNA reads as follows: TGTGCCAGCAGTGTAAGCCTTCACGAGCAGTACTTC.